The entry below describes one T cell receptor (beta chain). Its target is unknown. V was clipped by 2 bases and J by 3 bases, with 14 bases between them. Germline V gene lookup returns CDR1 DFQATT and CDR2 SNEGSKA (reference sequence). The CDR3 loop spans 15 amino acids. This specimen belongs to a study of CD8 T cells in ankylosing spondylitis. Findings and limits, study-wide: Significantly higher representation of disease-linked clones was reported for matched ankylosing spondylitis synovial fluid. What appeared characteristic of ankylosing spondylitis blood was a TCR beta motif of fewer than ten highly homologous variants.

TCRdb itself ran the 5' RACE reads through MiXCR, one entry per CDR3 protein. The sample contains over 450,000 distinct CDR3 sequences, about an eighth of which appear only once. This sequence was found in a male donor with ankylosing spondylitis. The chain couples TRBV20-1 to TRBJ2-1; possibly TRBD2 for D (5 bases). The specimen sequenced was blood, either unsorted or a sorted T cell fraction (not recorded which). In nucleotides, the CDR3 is TGCAGTGCTAGACCTAGCCCGAGGGTCTACAATGAGCAGTTCTTC. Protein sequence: CSARPSPRVYNEQFF.